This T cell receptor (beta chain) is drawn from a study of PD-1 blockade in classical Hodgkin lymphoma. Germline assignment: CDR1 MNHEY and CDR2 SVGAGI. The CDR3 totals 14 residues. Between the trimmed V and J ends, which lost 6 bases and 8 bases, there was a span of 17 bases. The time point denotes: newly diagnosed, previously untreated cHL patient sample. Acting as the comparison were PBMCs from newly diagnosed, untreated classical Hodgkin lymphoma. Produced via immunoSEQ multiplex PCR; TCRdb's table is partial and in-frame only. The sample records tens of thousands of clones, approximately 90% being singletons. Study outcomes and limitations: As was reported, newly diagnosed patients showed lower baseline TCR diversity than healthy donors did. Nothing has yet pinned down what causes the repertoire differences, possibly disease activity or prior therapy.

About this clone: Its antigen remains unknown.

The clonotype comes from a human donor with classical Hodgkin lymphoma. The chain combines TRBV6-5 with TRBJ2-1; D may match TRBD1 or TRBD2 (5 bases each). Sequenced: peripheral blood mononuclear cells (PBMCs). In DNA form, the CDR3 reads TGTGCCAGCAGACCTGGGACCGCGAACGATGAGCAGTTCTTC. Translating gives CASRPGTANDEQFF.